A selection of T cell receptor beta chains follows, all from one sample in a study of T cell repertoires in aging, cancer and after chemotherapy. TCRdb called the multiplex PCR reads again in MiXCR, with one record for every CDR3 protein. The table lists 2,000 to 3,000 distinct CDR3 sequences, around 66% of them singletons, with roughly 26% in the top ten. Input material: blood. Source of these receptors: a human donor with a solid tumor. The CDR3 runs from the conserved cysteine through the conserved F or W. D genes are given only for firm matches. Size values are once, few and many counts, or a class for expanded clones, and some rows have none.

cdr3_nt: TGTGCCAGCAGCCAAGATGTCTCCCAGTGGCCCCAGCATTTT
cdr3_aa: CASSQDVSQWPQHF
v_call: TRBV14
d_call: NA
clone_size: NA
j_call: TRBJ1-5

cdr3_nt: TGTGCCAGCAGGGATAGCGGGAGGGTCTCCTACGAGCAGTACTTC
cdr3_aa: CASRDSGRVSYEQYF
v_call: TRBV6-1
d_call: TRBD2
clone_size: NA
j_call: TRBJ2-7

cdr3_nt: TGTGCCAGCAGCTTAGTTCAGGGTAGGGAAGACGATGGCTACACCTTC
cdr3_aa: CASSLVQGREDDGYTF
v_call: TRBV7-9
d_call: NA
clone_size: NA
j_call: TRBJ1-2

cdr3_nt: TGCAGTTCCCCCGACCGGGAGGGCGCAGATACGCAGTATTTT
cdr3_aa: CSSPDREGADTQYF
v_call: TRBV20-1
d_call: TRBD2
clone_size: NA
j_call: TRBJ2-3

cdr3_nt: TGTGCCAGCAGCTTATTGGGAGGGAGGGGCGGGGAGCTGTTTTTT
cdr3_aa: CASSLLGGRGGELFF
v_call: TRBV7-2
d_call: TRBD2
clone_size: NA
j_call: TRBJ2-2

cdr3_nt: TGCAGCGTTGCCCGACAGGGGCGGACCGGGGAGCTGTTTTTT
cdr3_aa: CSVARQGRTGELFF
v_call: TRBV29-1
d_call: TRBD1
clone_size: NA
j_call: TRBJ2-2

cdr3_nt: TGTGCCAGCAGCTCGACAGATTCCTACGAGCAGTACTTC
cdr3_aa: CASSSTDSYEQYF
v_call: TRBV28
d_call: NA
clone_size: NA
j_call: TRBJ2-7

cdr3_nt: TGTGCCAGCAGCTCCGCAGCAGAGACCCAGTACTTC
cdr3_aa: CASSSAAETQYF
v_call: TRBV7-9
d_call: NA
clone_size: NA
j_call: TRBJ2-5

cdr3_nt: TGTGCCAGCAGGTCAGGGGGCGCGACGAACACCGGGGAGCTGTTTTTT
cdr3_aa: CASRSGGATNTGELFF
v_call: TRBV6-5
d_call: TRBD1
clone_size: few
j_call: TRBJ2-2

cdr3_nt: TGTGCCAGCAGCCCTACTGGGGCCTTCCAAGAGACCCAGTACTTC
cdr3_aa: CASSPTGAFQETQYF
v_call: TRBV6-5
d_call: NA
clone_size: NA
j_call: TRBJ2-5

cdr3_nt: TGTGCCAGCAGCTTAAGAGTTACGGCAGCGGGGGGCATGAACACTGAAGCTTTCTTT
cdr3_aa: CASSLRVTAAGGMNTEAFF
v_call: TRBV7-9
d_call: NA
clone_size: large
j_call: TRBJ1-1

cdr3_nt: TGCAGTGCTAGAGACTCGGTCACGCAGTATTTT
cdr3_aa: CSARDSVTQYF
v_call: TRBV20-1
d_call: NA
clone_size: NA
j_call: TRBJ2-3

cdr3_nt: TGCGCCAGCAGCGACGAGGGAAGGGGCGGAGGCTATGGCTACACCTTC
cdr3_aa: CASSDEGRGGGYGYTF
v_call: TRBV5-1
d_call: NA
clone_size: few
j_call: TRBJ1-2

cdr3_nt: TGTGCCAGCAGTAGAGGGGTGACCAACGTCCTGACTTTC
cdr3_aa: CASSRGVTNVLTF
v_call: TRBV6-2/TRBV6-3
d_call: NA
clone_size: NA
j_call: TRBJ2-6

cdr3_nt: TGTGCCAGCAGCCTACGGGACTGGAATACCCCAGATACGCAGTATTTT
cdr3_aa: CASSLRDWNTPDTQYF
v_call: TRBV5-5
d_call: NA
clone_size: NA
j_call: TRBJ2-3

cdr3_nt: TGTGCCAGCAGCTACCCGGGACAGGGTATCTCCTACGAGCAGTACTTC
cdr3_aa: CASSYPGQGISYEQYF
v_call: TRBV5-6
d_call: TRBD1
clone_size: once
j_call: TRBJ2-7

cdr3_nt: TGTGCCAGCAGCTTGCGGCGGGAGAGGAGCGGGGAGCTGTTTTTT
cdr3_aa: CASSLRRERSGELFF
v_call: TRBV11-1
d_call: TRBD2
clone_size: NA
j_call: TRBJ2-2

cdr3_nt: TGTGCCAGTACCCCGGGAGGTCTAAATCAGCCCCAGCATTTT
cdr3_aa: CASTPGGLNQPQHF
v_call: TRBV19
d_call: NA
clone_size: NA
j_call: TRBJ1-5

cdr3_nt: TGTGCCAGTAGTACCCCGACAGGATCTGGAAACACCATATATTTT
cdr3_aa: CASSTPTGSGNTIYF
v_call: TRBV19
d_call: NA
clone_size: few
j_call: TRBJ1-3

cdr3_nt: TGCAGTGCTCACCCACTCGTAACCTACGAGCAGTACTTC
cdr3_aa: CSAHPLVTYEQYF
v_call: TRBV20-1
d_call: NA
clone_size: NA
j_call: TRBJ2-7

cdr3_nt: TGTGCCAGCAGTTACCTTGGGGAGGACCTCTACGAGCAGTACTTC
cdr3_aa: CASSYLGEDLYEQYF
v_call: TRBV6-6
d_call: NA
clone_size: few
j_call: TRBJ2-7

cdr3_nt: TGTGCCAGTAGTATGGGAGGGCGGGACCCCTTCTACGAGCAGTACTTC
cdr3_aa: CASSMGGRDPFYEQYF
v_call: TRBV19
d_call: TRBD2
clone_size: few
j_call: TRBJ2-7

cdr3_nt: TGTGCCAGCAGTCCCCAAGCGGGGCTTAGCTCCTACGAGCAGTACTTC
cdr3_aa: CASSPQAGLSSYEQYF
v_call: TRBV27
d_call: TRBD2
clone_size: few
j_call: TRBJ2-7

cdr3_nt: TGTGCCAGCAGCAATACGGGGACCCGGAGCTCCTACGAGCAGTACTTC
cdr3_aa: CASSNTGTRSSYEQYF
v_call: TRBV7-9
d_call: NA
clone_size: once
j_call: TRBJ2-7

cdr3_nt: TGTGCCAGCAGTGAGGGAGATACGCAGTATTTT
cdr3_aa: CASSEGDTQYF
v_call: TRBV12-3/TRBV12-4
d_call: NA
clone_size: few
j_call: TRBJ2-3

cdr3_nt: TGTGCCAGCAGCCAAATTACCGGGGAGCTGTTTTTT
cdr3_aa: CASSQITGELFF
v_call: TRBV6-6
d_call: NA
clone_size: once
j_call: TRBJ2-2

cdr3_nt: TGCGCCAGCAGCTTGGGACGGCCTGGGACTGAAGCTTTCTTT
cdr3_aa: CASSLGRPGTEAFF
v_call: TRBV5-1
d_call: NA
clone_size: NA
j_call: TRBJ1-1

cdr3_nt: TGTGCCAGCAGCTTGGTTCTAGCGGGGGAGCAGTTCTTC
cdr3_aa: CASSLVLAGEQFF
v_call: TRBV5-4
d_call: TRBD2
clone_size: NA
j_call: TRBJ2-1

cdr3_nt: TGTGCCAGCACCGGGACTTCTGGGGCCAACGTCCTGACTTTC
cdr3_aa: CASTGTSGANVLTF
v_call: TRBV5-6
d_call: NA
clone_size: NA
j_call: TRBJ2-6

cdr3_nt: TGTGCCAGTAGTATCGCCTCAGCCAAAAACATTCAGTACTTC
cdr3_aa: CASSIASAKNIQYF
v_call: TRBV19
d_call: NA
clone_size: NA
j_call: TRBJ2-4

cdr3_nt: TGTGCCAGCAGTTTACGAGGGGGAGGTGGCTACACCTTC
cdr3_aa: CASSLRGGGGYTF
v_call: TRBV28
d_call: NA
clone_size: few
j_call: TRBJ1-2

cdr3_nt: TGTGCCAGCAGCCCCGGGACAGGGGATCCCAACTATGGCTACACCTTC
cdr3_aa: CASSPGTGDPNYGYTF
v_call: TRBV5-6
d_call: TRBD1
clone_size: NA
j_call: TRBJ1-2

cdr3_nt: TGTGCCAGCAGCGAAATTGGGGGGCGAGGGCATGGCTACACCTTC
cdr3_aa: CASSEIGGRGHGYTF
v_call: TRBV5-4
d_call: NA
clone_size: NA
j_call: TRBJ1-2

cdr3_nt: TGTGCCAGCAGCCGCAACATTAACAATGAGCAGTTCTTC
cdr3_aa: CASSRNINNEQFF
v_call: TRBV7-9
d_call: NA
clone_size: NA
j_call: TRBJ2-1

cdr3_nt: TGTGCCAGTAGTCGCGGCACCTACGAGCAGTACTTC
cdr3_aa: CASSRGTYEQYF
v_call: TRBV19
d_call: NA
clone_size: few
j_call: TRBJ2-7

cdr3_nt: TGTGCCAGCAGTTCGACAATGAACACTGAAGCTTTCTTT
cdr3_aa: CASSSTMNTEAFF
v_call: TRBV6-2/TRBV6-3
d_call: NA
clone_size: NA
j_call: TRBJ1-1

cdr3_nt: TGTGCCAGCAGCTTAGACGCGGATCGGTCACCCCTCCACTTT
cdr3_aa: CASSLDADRSPLHF
v_call: TRBV7-2
d_call: NA
clone_size: NA
j_call: TRBJ1-6

cdr3_nt: TGTGCCAGCAGTTTAACTGGGACTACTAATTCACCCCTCCACTTT
cdr3_aa: CASSLTGTTNSPLHF
v_call: TRBV28
d_call: NA
clone_size: NA
j_call: TRBJ1-6

cdr3_nt: TGCAGCGTTGGGCGGGGGGCGACCGGGGAGCTGTTTTTT
cdr3_aa: CSVGRGATGELFF
v_call: TRBV29-1
d_call: TRBD2
clone_size: NA
j_call: TRBJ2-2

cdr3_nt: TGTGCCAGCAGCTCATATCCAGTAGAAAAACTGTTTTTT
cdr3_aa: CASSSYPVEKLFF
v_call: TRBV7-2
d_call: NA
clone_size: NA
j_call: TRBJ1-4

cdr3_nt: TGTGCCAGTAGTCCAGATAGCGGGAGGGCCTTCCTCGCTGGGGCCAACGTCCTGACTTTC
cdr3_aa: CASSPDSGRAFLAGANVLTF
v_call: TRBV19
d_call: TRBD2
clone_size: NA
j_call: TRBJ2-6

cdr3_nt: TGTGCCAGCAGCTTAGAGTCGGACCGGCGGTACTTC
cdr3_aa: CASSLESDRRYF
v_call: TRBV7-9
d_call: NA
clone_size: few
j_call: TRBJ2-7

cdr3_nt: TGTGCCAGCAGCCCCGCGGACAGGGGGACTTGGGGCTACACCTTC
cdr3_aa: CASSPADRGTWGYTF
v_call: TRBV11-2
d_call: TRBD1
clone_size: NA
j_call: TRBJ1-2

cdr3_nt: TGTGCCAGCAGTCCGCCGGGGGCAACTAAGGGATGGAACTACGAGCAGTACTTC
cdr3_aa: CASSPPGATKGWNYEQYF
v_call: TRBV28
d_call: NA
clone_size: few
j_call: TRBJ2-7

cdr3_nt: TGCAGCGTTCACGACTACGAGCAGTACTTC
cdr3_aa: CSVHDYEQYF
v_call: TRBV29-1
d_call: NA
clone_size: few
j_call: TRBJ2-7

cdr3_nt: TGTGCCAGCAGCCATTCAGAGACCCAGTACTTC
cdr3_aa: CASSHSETQYF
v_call: TRBV14
d_call: NA
clone_size: NA
j_call: TRBJ2-5

cdr3_nt: TGTGCCAGTAGTATAGACAGGGGGGGCAATCAGCCCCAGCATTTT
cdr3_aa: CASSIDRGGNQPQHF
v_call: TRBV19
d_call: TRBD1
clone_size: NA
j_call: TRBJ1-5